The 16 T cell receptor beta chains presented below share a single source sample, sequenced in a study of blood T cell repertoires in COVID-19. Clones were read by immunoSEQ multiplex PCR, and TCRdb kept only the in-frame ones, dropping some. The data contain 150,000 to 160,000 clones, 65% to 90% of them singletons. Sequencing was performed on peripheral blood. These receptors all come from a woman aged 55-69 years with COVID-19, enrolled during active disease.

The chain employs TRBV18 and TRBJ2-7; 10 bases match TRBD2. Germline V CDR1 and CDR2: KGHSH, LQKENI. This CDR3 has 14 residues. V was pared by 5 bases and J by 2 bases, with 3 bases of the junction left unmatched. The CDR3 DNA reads TGTGCCAGCTCAGTAGCGGGGGGTCCCTACGAGCAGTACGTC. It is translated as CASSVAGGPYEQYV.

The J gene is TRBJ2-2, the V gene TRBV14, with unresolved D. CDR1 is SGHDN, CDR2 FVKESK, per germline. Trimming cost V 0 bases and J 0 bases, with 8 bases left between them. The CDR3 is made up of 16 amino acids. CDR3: CASSQEGRANTGELFF. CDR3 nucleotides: TGTGCCAGCAGCCAAGAGGGTCGGGCGAACACCGGGGAGCTGTTTTTT.

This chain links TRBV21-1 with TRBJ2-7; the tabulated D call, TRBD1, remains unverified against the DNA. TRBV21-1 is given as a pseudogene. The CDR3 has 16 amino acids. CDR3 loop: CASSKACRQGIYEQYV. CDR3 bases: TGTGCCAGCAGCAAAGCCTGCCGACAGGGGATCTACGAGCAGTACGTC.

The CDR3 spells CASSLSEGYQPQHF. Written as DNA, the CDR3 is TGTGCCAGCAGTTTATCGGAGGGGTATCAGCCCCAGCATTTT. The V and J genes are TRBV27 and TRBJ1-5, with a tentative D call TRBD1 (5 bases). CDR3 length equals 14 residues. CDR1 and CDR2 from the germline V gene are MNHEY and SMNVEV (reference sequence). The V end was cut by 0 bases, the J end by 5 bases, with 8 bases between.

This chain's CDR3 is CASSFRIAGVGTDTQYF. CDR3 DNA: TGTGCCAGCAGCTTTAGGATAGCGGGAGTCGGCACAGATACGCAGTATTTT. The J gene is TRBJ2-3, the V gene TRBV11-2, with 9 bases lining up with TRBD2. Germline CDR1 SGHAT, CDR2 FQNNGV. The CDR3 length is 17 residues. Trimming took 3 bases from V and 1 from J; bases not matched to a gene: 8.

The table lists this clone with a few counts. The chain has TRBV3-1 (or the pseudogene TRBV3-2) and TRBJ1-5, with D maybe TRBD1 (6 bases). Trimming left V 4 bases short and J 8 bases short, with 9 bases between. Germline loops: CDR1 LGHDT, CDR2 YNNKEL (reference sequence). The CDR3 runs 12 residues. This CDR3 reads CASSLQGKPQHF. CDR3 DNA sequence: TGTGCCAGCAGCCTACAGGGAAAGCCCCAGCATTTT.

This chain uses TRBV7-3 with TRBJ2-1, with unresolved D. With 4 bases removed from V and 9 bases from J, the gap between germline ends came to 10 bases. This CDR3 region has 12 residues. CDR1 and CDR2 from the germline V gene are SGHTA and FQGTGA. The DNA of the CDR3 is TGTGCCAGCAGCTCCGACCTAGTTGAGCAGTTCTTC. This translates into CASSSDLVEQFF. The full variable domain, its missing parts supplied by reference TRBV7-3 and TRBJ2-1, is GAGVSQTPSNKVTEKGKYVELRCDPISGHTALYWYRQSLGQGPEFLIYFQGTGAADDSGLPNDRFFAVRPEGSVSTLKIQRTERGDSAVYLCASSSDLVEQFFGPGTRLTVL.

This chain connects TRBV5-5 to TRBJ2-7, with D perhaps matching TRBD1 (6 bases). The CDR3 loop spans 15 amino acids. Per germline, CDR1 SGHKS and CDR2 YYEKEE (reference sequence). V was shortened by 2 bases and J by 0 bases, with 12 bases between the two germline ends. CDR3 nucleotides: TGTGCCAGCAGCTTCAGCAGGGGACCCTCCTACGAGCAGTACTTC. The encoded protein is CASSFSRGPSYEQYF.

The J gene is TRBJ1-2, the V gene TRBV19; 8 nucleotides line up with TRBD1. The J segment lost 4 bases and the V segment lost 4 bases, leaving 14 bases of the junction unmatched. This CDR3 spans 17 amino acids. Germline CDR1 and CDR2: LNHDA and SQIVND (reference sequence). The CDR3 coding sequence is TGTGCCAGTAGTAGGTCGGGACAGGCACGGGGCAGCTATGGCTACACCTTC. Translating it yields CASSRSGQARGSYGYTF.

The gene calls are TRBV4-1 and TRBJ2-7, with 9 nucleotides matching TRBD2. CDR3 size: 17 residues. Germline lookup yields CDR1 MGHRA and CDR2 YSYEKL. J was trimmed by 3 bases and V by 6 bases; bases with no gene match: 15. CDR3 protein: CASRQGPSGNPRYEQYF. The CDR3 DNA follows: TGCGCCAGCAGGCAGGGTCCTAGCGGGAACCCCCGCTACGAGCAGTACTTC.

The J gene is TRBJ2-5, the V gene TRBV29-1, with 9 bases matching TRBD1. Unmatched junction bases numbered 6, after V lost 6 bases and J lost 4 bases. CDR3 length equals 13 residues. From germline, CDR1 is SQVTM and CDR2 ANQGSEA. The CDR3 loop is CSVDRGRLETQYF. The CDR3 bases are TGCAGCGTAGACAGGGGGAGGTTAGAGACCCAGTACTTC.

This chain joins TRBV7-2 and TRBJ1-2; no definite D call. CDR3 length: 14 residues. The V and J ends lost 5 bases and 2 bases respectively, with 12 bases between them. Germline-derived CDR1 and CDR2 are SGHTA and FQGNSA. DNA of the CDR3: TGTGCCAGCAGCCCAGCCGGGAGGAACTATGGCTACACCTTC. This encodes CASSPAGRNYGYTF. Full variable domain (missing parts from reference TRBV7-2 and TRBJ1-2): GAGVSQSPSNKVTEKGKDVELRCDPISGHTALYWYRQSLGQGLEFLIYFQGNSAPDKSGLPSDRFSAERTGGSVSTLTIQRTQQEDSAVYLCASSPAGRNYGYTFGSGTRLTVV.

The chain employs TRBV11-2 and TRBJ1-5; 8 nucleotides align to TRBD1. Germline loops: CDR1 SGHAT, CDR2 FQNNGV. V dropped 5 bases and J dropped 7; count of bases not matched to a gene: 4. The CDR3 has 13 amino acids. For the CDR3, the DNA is TGTGCCAGCAGCCCAGGGGGCAGGCAGCCCCAGCATTTT. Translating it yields CASSPGGRQPQHF.

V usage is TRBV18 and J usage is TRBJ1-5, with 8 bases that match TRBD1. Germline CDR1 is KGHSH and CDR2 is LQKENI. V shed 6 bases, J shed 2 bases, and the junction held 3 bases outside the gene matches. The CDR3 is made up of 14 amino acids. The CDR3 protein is CASSLTGGNQPQHF. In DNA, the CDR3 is TGTGCCAGCTCCCTGACAGGGGGCAATCAGCCCCAGCATTTT.

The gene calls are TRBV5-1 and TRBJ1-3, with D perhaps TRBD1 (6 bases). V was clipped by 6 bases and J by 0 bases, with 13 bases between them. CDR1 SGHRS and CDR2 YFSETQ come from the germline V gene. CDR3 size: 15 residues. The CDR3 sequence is CASMLTGYSGNTIYF. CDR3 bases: TGCGCCAGCATGCTGACAGGCTACTCTGGAAACACCATATATTTT.

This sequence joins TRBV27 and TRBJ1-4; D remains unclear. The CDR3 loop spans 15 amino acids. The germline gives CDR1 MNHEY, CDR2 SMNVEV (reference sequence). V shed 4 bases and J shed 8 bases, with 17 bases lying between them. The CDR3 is CASSSIPPGGEKLFF. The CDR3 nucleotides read TGTGCCAGCAGTTCCATTCCCCCCGGCGGAGAAAAACTGTTTTTT.